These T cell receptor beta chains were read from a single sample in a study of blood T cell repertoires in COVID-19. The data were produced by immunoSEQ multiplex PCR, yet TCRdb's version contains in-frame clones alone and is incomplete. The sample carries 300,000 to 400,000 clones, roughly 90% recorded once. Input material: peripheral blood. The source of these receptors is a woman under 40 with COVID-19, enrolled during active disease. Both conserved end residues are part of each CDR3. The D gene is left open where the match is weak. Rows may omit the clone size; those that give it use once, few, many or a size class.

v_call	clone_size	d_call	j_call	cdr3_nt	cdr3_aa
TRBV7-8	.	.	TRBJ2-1	TGTGCCAGCAGCTTAGCGGTCGTGGCTGAGCAGTTCTTC	CASSLAVVAEQFF
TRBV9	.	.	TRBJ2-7	TGTGCCAGCAGCACAACAACAGGTAGCTCCTACGAGCAGTACTTC	CASSTTTGSSYEQYF
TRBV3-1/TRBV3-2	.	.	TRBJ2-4	TGTGCCAGCAGCCAAGATGATGGCCCTCGCCTAGGTGTAGACCACAAAAACATTCAGTACTTC	CASSQDDGPRLGVDHKNIQYF
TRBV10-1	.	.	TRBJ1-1	TGCGCCAGCAGTGAGATAGGGGGAGATAAGAACACTGAAGCTTTCTTT	CASSEIGGDKNTEAFF
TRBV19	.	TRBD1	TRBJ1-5	TGTGCCAGTAGTCCCCGGGACAGGGGGCCCAATCAGCCCCAGCATTTT	CASSPRDRGPNQPQHF
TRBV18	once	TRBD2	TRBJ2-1	TGTGCCAGCTCACTAGCGGGAGGTTCCTACAATGAGCAGTTCTTC	CASSLAGGSYNEQFF
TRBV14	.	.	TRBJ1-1	TGTGCCAGCAGCGGTGCCTGGCAGACTGAAGCTTTCTTT	CASSGAWQTEAFF
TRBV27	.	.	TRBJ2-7	TGTGCCAGCAGTTGGAAAGCTAGCGCGAGAAGCTCCTACGAGCAGTACTTC	CASSWKASARSSYEQYF
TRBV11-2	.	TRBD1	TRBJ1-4	TGTGCCAGCAGCACCGGGGACAGGGACGCTGAAAAACTGTTTTTT	CASSTGDRDAEKLFF
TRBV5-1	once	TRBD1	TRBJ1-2	TGCGCCAGCAGCCCCGGACAGGACTATGGCTACACCTTC	CASSPGQDYGYTF
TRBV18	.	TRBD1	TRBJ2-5	TGTGCCAGCTGGGTCGGGACAGCCCAAGAGACCCAGTACTTC	CASWVGTAQETQYF
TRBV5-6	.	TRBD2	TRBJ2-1	TGTGCCAGCAGCTTGGATGTAGCGGGAGGTGGAGGAAGTGAGCAGTTCTTC	CASSLDVAGGGGSEQFF
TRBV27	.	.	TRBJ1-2	TGTGCCAGCAGTTTACGGGGGGCCGCAAACTATGGCTACACCTTC	CASSLRGAANYGYTF
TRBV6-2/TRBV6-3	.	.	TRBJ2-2	TGTGCCAGCAGTTACCTAGCGCCAAGGACCGGGGAGCTGTTTTTT	CASSYLAPRTGELFF
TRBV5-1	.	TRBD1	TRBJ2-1	TGCGCCAGCAGCTACAGGGGGGCCTACAATGAGCAGTTCTTC	CASSYRGAYNEQFF
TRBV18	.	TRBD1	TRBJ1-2	TGTGCCAGCTCACCAGTCGCCGGGACAGGACTCCTGGCTGACACCTTC	CASSPVAGTGLLADTF
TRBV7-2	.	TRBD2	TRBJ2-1	TGTGCCAGCAGCTCCCCATGGGGGAGGGCCGACAATGAGCAGTTCTTC	CASSSPWGRADNEQFF
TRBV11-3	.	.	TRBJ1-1	TGTGCCAGCAGCTTTGCCGGTGAAGCTTTCTTT	CASSFAGEAFF
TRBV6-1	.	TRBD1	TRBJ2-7	TGTGCCAGCAGTGAAGATGGGACAGGGTACTACGAGCAGTACTTC	CASSEDGTGYYEQYF
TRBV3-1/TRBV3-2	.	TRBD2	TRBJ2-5	TGTGCCAGCAGCCCCCGGGCGGGGGGGCCGGGGACCCAGTACTTC	CASSPRAGGPGTQYF
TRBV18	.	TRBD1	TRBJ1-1	TGTGCCAGCTCACCCGGGACAGACTACACTGAAGCTTTCTTT	CASSPGTDYTEAFF
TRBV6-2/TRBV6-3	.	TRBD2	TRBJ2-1	TGTGCCAGCAGTTACTTTGCGGGAGGGCGCAATGAGCAGTTCTTC	CASSYFAGGRNEQFF
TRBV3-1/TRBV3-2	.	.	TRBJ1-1	TGTGCCAGCAGCCAAGACGACAGGTCAGTGAACACTGAAGCTTTCTTT	CASSQDDRSVNTEAFF
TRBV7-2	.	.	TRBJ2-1	TGTGCCAGCAGCTCAAGACGGGGAACGGCTGAGCAGTTCTTC	CASSSRRGTAEQFF
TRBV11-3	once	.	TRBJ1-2	TGTGCCAGCAGCTTAGGCGACTATGGCTACACCTTC	CASSLGDYGYTF
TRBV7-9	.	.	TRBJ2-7	TGTGCCAGCAGCTTAGGGCAGGGTTATACCGAGCAGTACTTC	CASSLGQGYTEQYF
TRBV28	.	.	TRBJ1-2	TGTGCCAGCAGCAGTATCCAGGACTATGGCTACACCTTC	CASSSIQDYGYTF
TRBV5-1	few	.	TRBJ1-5	TGCGCCAGCAGCTTGGAAGGCCAGGAGGGGAGTCAGCCCCAGCATTTT	CASSLEGQEGSQPQHF
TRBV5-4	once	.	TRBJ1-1	TGTGCCAGCAGCTCCTTAAAGAACACTGAAGCTTTCTTT	CASSSLKNTEAFF
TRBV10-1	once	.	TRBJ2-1	TGCGCCTTACAAGAACCGCGGGATTACAATGAGCAGTTCTTC	CALQEPRDYNEQFF
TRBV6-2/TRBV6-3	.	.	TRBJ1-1	TGTGCCAGCAGTGACAGGCCTGTTGGGTCTTTCTTT	CASSDRPVGSFF
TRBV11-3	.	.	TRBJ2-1	TGTGCCAGCATTCCCGGGAGATGGGGCAATGAGCAGTTCTTC	CASIPGRWGNEQFF
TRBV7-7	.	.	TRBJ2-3	TGTGCTAGCAGCTTAATCCAGCGAGATACGCAGTATTTT	CASSLIQRDTQYF
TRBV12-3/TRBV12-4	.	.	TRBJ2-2	TGTGCCAGCGAAGGACTGGGCGGGGAGCTGTTTTTT	CASEGLGGELFF
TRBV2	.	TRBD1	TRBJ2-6	TGTGCCAGCACCGGGACAGGGAACTCTGGGGCCAACGTCCTGACTTTC	CASTGTGNSGANVLTF